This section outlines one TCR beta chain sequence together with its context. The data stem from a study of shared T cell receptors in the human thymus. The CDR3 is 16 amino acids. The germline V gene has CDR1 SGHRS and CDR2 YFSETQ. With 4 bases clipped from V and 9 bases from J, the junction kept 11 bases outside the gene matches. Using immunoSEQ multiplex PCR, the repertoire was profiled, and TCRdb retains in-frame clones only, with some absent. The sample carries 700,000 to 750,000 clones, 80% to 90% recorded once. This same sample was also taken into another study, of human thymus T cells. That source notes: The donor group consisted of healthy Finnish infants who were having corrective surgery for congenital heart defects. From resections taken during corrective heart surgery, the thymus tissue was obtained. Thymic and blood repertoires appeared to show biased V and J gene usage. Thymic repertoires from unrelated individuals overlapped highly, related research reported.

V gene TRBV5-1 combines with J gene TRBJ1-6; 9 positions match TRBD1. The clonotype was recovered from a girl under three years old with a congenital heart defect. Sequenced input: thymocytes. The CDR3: CASSGTGIFGASPLHF. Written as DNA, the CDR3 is TGCGCCAGCAGCGGGACAGGGATCTTCGGTGCTTCACCCCTCCACTTT.